These T cell receptor beta chains were read from a single sample in a study of cytomegalovirus exposure and HLA in healthy donors. Measured with immunoSEQ multiplex PCR; TCRdb has only the in-frame clones, and not every one. The table has about 110,000 clones, under 85% seen once. The source material was PBMCs. Every receptor here comes from a woman in her 50s in good health and CMV-seropositive. The CDR3 runs from the conserved cysteine through the conserved F or W. Each record gives: CDR3 protein, CDR3 DNA, J gene, CDR3 length, clone size, V gene, D gene. The D gene is left open where the match is weak. Expanded clones are given a class, and other clones once, few, many or no size at all.

CSAFSQGTQYF,TGCAGTGCTTTTTCACAGGGGACGCAGTATTTT,TRBJ2-3,11,NA,TRBV20-1,TRBD1
CASSLGDRVRRETQYF,TGCGCCAGCAGCTTGGGAGACAGGGTAAGGCGAGAGACCCAGTACTTC,TRBJ2-5,16,NA,TRBV5-1,TRBD1
CASSFRQGNTEAFF,TGTGCCAGCAGCTTCAGACAGGGGAACACTGAAGCTTTCTTT,TRBJ1-1,14,once,TRBV7-2,TRBD1
CAGLTDSGANVLTF,TGTGCCGGACTCACGGACTCTGGGGCCAACGTCCTGACTTTC,TRBJ2-6,14,once,TRBV2,NA
CASSFTSGRPTYGTDTQYF,TGCGCCAGCAGCTTTACTAGCGGGAGGCCGACGTACGGCACAGATACGCAGTATTTT,TRBJ2-3,19,NA,TRBV5-1,TRBD2
CASRGEGYEQYF,TGTGCCAGCAGGGGGGAGGGCTACGAGCAGTACTTC,TRBJ2-7,12,NA,TRBV27,TRBD2
CASSVTGVGNTIYF,TGTGCCAGCAGCGTAACAGGGGTTGGAAACACCATATATTTT,TRBJ1-3,14,NA,TRBV5-6,TRBD1
CASSLRRGTDSNQPQHF,TGTGCTAGCAGCCTTCGTCGGGGGACAGATAGCAATCAGCCCCAGCATTTT,TRBJ1-5,17,NA,TRBV7-7,TRBD1
CASSVFRGTYNEQFF,TGTGCCAGCAGCGTCTTCAGGGGAACCTACAATGAGCAGTTCTTC,TRBJ2-1,15,NA,TRBV9,NA
CATSSGGDNEQFF,TGTGCCACCTCTAGCGGGGGGGACAATGAGCAGTTCTTC,TRBJ2-1,13,NA,TRBV10-3,TRBD2
CASSSLDTQYF,TGTGCCAGCAGCTCATTAGATACGCAGTATTTT,TRBJ2-3,11,few,TRBV13,NA
CASSTQGNQPQHF,TGTGCCAGTAGTACACAGGGCAATCAGCCCCAGCATTTT,TRBJ1-5,13,NA,TRBV19,NA
CASSRTAGNTIYF,TGTGCCAGCTCACGGACTGCTGGAAACACCATATATTTT,TRBJ1-3,13,once,TRBV18,NA
CASSPTGNEQFF,TGTGCCAGCTCTCCTACTGGTAATGAGCAGTTCTTC,TRBJ2-1,12,NA,TRBV18,NA
CATSGGGQETQYF,TGTGCCACCAGCGGGGGGGGGCAAGAGACCCAGTACTTC,TRBJ2-5,13,NA,TRBV15,TRBD2
CSVEQGVNYGYTF,TGCAGCGTTGAACAGGGGGTGAACTATGGCTACACCTTC,TRBJ1-2,13,few,TRBV29-1,TRBD1
CASSFGLSYEQYF,TGTGCCAGCAGCTTTGGACTCTCCTACGAGCAGTACTTC,TRBJ2-7,13,NA,TRBV7-2,NA
CASRPLSYNEQFF,TGTGCCAGCAGGCCCCTAAGTTACAATGAGCAGTTCTTC,TRBJ2-1,13,NA,TRBV7-9,NA
CASSLDRAKHEQYF,TGTGCCAGCAGCTTAGACAGGGCGAAACACGAGCAGTACTTC,TRBJ2-7,14,NA,TRBV7-9,NA
CASSDLGGAKNTEAFF,TGTGCCAGCAGCGACTTGGGCGGGGCAAAGAACACTGAAGCTTTCTTT,TRBJ1-1,16,NA,TRBV7-8,NA
CASISDPGHFGQGENTGELFF,TGTGCCAGTATCTCAGACCCTGGCCACTTCGGACAGGGTGAAAACACCGGGGAGCTGTTTTTT,TRBJ2-2,21,NA,TRBV19,TRBD1